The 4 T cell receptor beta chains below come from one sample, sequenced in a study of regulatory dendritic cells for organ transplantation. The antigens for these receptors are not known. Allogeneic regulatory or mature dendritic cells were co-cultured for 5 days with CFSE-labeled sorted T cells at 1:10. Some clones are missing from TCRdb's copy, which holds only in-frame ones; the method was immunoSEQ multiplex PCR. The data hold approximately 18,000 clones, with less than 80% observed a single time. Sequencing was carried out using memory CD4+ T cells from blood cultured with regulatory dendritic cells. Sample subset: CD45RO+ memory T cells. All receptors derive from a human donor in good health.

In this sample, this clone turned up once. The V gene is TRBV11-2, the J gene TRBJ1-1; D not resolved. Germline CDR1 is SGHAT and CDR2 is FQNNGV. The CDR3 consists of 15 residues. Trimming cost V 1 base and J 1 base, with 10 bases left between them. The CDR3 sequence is CASSLAGGSNTEAFF. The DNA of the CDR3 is TGTGCCAGCAGCTTAGCGGGCGGTTCGAACACTGAAGCTTTCTTT.

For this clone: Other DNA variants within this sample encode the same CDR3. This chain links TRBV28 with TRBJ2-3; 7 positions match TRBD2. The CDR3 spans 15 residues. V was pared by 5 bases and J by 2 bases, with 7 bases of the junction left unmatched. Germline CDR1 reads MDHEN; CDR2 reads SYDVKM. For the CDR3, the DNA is TGTGCCAGCAGTCTTCCTAGCGGCCTCACAGATACGCAGTATTTT. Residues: CASSLPSGLTDTQYF. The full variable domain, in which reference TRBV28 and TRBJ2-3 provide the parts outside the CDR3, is DVKVTQSSRYLVKRTGEKVFLECVQDMDHENMFWYRQDPGLGLRLIYFSYDVKMKEKGDIPEGYSVSREKKERFSLILESASTNQTSMYLCASSLPSGLTDTQYFGPGTRLTVL.

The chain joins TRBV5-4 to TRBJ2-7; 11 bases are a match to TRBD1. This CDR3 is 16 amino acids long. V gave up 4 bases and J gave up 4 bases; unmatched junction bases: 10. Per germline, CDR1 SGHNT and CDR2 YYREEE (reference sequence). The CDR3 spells CASSADRGLIVYEQYF. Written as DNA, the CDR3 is TGTGCCAGCAGCGCGGACAGGGGGCTAATAGTATACGAGCAGTACTTC.

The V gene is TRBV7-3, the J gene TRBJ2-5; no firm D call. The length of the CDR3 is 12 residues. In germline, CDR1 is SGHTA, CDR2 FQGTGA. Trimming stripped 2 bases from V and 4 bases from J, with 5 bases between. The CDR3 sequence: CASSLSRETQYF. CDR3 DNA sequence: TGTGCCAGCAGCTTATCTCGAGAGACCCAGTACTTC.